This T cell receptor beta chain was found in a study of post-analysis software for immune sequencing data. Overall study: Both relapsing-remitting and secondary progressive multiple sclerosis featured among the disease courses, as did progressive-relapsing multiple sclerosis. Points from the study as a whole: Controls showed significantly higher normalized Chao1 diversity than did multiple sclerosis patients.

Worth noting for this clonotype: Its antigen remains unknown.

Built from TCR beta cDNA, the libraries had unique molecular identifiers in them. TCRdb used MiXCR to reprocess the PCR reads, holding one entry per CDR3 protein. The table shows approximately 660,000 distinct CDR3 sequences, with approximately 60% occurring only once. Material for sequencing was blood. This TCR was sampled from a girl aged 2 to 9 with multiple sclerosis.

CDR3 residues: CASILLGTGQETQYF. CDR3 DNA: TGTGCCAGCATCCTCCTCGGCACTGGCCAAGAGACCCAGTACTTC. The rearrangement links TRBV12-3 or TRBV12-4 to TRBJ2-5; D gene unclear. The ends were cut back, 7 bases at V and 1 base at J, with 16 bases in the middle. CDR3 length: 15 residues.